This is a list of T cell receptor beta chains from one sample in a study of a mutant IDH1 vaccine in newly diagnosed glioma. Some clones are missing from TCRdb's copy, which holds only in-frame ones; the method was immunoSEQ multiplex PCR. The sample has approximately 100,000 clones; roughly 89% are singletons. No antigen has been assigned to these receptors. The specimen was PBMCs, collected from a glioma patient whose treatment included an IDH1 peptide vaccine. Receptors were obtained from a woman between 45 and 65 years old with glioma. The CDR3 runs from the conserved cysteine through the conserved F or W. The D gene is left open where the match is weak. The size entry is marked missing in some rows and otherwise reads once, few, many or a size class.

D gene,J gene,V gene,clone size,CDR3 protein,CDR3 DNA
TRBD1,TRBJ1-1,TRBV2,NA,CASIETGRTEAFF,TGTGCCAGCATCGAGACAGGGAGGACTGAAGCTTTCTTT
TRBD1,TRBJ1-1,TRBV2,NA,CASSGTGGLNTEAFF,TGTGCCAGCAGCGGGACAGGGGGCCTGAACACTGAAGCTTTCTTT
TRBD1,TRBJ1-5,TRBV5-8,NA,CASSLVRGQGNQPQHF,TGTGCCAGCAGCTTGGTGAGAGGACAGGGCAATCAGCCCCAGCATTTT
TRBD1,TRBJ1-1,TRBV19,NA,CASSINTFGTGGRRAFF,TGTGCCAGTAGTATCAATACGTTCGGGACAGGGGGCCGACGAGCTTTCTTT
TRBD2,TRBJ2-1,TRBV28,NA,CASSYGGGTLFF,TGTGCCAGCAGTTATGGGGGGGGAACGCTGTTCTTC
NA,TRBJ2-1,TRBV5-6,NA,CASSFGPYNEQFF,TGTGCCAGCAGCTTCGGACCCTACAATGAGCAGTTCTTC
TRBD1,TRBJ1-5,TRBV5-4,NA,CASSPAPDRGQGQPQHF,TGTGCCAGCAGCCCAGCCCCGGACAGGGGTCAAGGACAGCCCCAGCATTTT
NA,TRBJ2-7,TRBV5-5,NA,CASSFVGTDSYEQYF,TGTGCCAGCAGCTTCGTCGGGACGGACTCCTACGAGCAGTACTTC
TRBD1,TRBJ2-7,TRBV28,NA,CASRTMGQGAGEQYF,TGTGCCAGCAGAACCATGGGACAGGGGGCTGGCGAGCAGTACTTC
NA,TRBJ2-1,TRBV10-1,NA,CASSVYREANEQFF,TGCGCCAGCAGTGTGTACAGGGAAGCCAATGAGCAGTTCTTC
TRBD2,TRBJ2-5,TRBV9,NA,CASSPFGTSGAAGETQYF,TGTGCCAGCAGCCCCTTTGGGACTAGCGGAGCAGCAGGAGAGACCCAGTACTTC
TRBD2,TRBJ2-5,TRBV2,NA,CASSLGLAEQETQYF,TGTGCCAGCAGTCTGGGACTAGCAGAGCAAGAGACCCAGTACTTC
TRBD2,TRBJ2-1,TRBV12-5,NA,CASALSGRVSYNEQFF,TGTGCTAGTGCTTTGAGCGGGAGGGTCTCCTACAATGAGCAGTTCTTC
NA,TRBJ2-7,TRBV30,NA,CAWSGSVATTYEQYF,TGTGCCTGGAGTGGATCCGTTGCTACTACCTACGAGCAGTACTTC
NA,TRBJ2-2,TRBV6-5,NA,CASTYLNMHTGELFF,TGTGCCAGCACCTACCTGAACATGCACACCGGGGAGCTGTTTTTT
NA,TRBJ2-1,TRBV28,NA,CASSPPRRTGEYNEQFF,TGTGCCAGCAGTCCCCCTCGCAGGACTGGGGAATACAATGAGCAGTTCTTC
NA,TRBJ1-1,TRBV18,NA,CASSPALGPWDTEAFF,TGTGCCAGCTCACCGGCCCTGGGGCCGTGGGACACTGAAGCTTTCTTT
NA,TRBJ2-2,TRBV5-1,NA,CASSTQGNTGELFF,TGCGCCAGCAGCACACAAGGGAACACCGGGGAGCTGTTTTTT
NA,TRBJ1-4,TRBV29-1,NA,CSVVGAYGEKLFF,TGCAGCGTTGTCGGGGCGTATGGTGAAAAACTGTTTTTT
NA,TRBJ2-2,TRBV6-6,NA,CASSATGTGELFF,TGTGCCAGCAGTGCGACAGGAACCGGGGAGCTGTTTTTT
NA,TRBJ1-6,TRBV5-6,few,CASSRGIVNSPLHF,TGTGCCAGCAGCCGAGGGATAGTGAATTCACCCCTCCACTTT
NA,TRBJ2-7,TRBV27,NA,CASSLRTDAYEQYF,TGTGCCAGCAGTTTAAGGACGGATGCCTACGAGCAGTACTTC
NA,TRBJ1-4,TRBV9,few,CASSVAGRGVAEKLFF,TGTGCCAGCAGCGTAGCGGGAAGAGGGGTTGCTGAAAAACTGTTTTTT
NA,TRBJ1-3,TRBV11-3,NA,CASSLDASRGSSGNTIYF,TGTGCCAGCAGCTTAGATGCTTCGCGGGGATCCTCTGGAAACACCATATATTTT
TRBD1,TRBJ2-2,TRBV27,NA,CASSGTGPGELFF,TGTGCCAGCAGTGGGACAGGTCCCGGGGAGCTGTTTTTT
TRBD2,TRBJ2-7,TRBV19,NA,CASSKLAGDYEQYF,TGTGCCAGTAGCAAACTAGCGGGAGACTACGAGCAGTACTTC
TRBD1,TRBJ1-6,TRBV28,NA,CASSLGRDRRHNSPLHF,TGTGCCAGCAGCCTCGGCCGGGACAGGAGGCATAATTCACCCCTCCACTTT
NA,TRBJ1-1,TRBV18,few,CASSPSQRANTEAFF,TGTGCCAGCTCACCTAGCCAACGGGCCAACACTGAAGCTTTCTTT
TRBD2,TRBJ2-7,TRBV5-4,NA,CARNGGNEQYF,TGTGCCAGAAACGGGGGGAACGAGCAGTACTTC
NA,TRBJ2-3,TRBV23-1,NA,CASSQSRKVSTDTQYF,TGCGCCAGCAGTCAATCGAGGAAGGTTAGCACAGATACGCAGTATTTT
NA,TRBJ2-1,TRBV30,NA,CAWSVYYNEQFF,TGTGCCTGGAGTGTCTACTACAATGAGCAGTTCTTC
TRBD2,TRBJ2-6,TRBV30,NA,CAGAGGEGSGANVLTF,TGTGCCGGGGCGGGGGGGGAGGGCTCTGGGGCCAACGTCCTGACTTTC
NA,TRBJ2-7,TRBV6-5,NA,CASSYSSRVGYEQYF,TGTGCCAGCAGTTACTCGAGCAGGGTGGGCTACGAGCAGTACTTC
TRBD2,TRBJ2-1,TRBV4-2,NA,CASSPRLAGELDEQFF,TGTGCCAGCAGCCCCCGACTAGCGGGAGAACTCGATGAGCAGTTCTTC
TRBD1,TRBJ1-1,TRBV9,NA,CASSVQGGNTEAFF,TGTGCCAGCAGCGTACAGGGGGGGAACACTGAAGCTTTCTTT
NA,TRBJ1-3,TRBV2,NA,CASSREKQGNTIYF,TGTGCCAGCAGCCGGGAGAAGCAAGGAAACACCATATATTTT
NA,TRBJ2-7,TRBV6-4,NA,CASSPRGAGLYEQYF,TGTGCCAGCAGCCCGAGAGGGGCAGGACTCTACGAGCAGTACTTC
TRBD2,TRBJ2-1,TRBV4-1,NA,CASSQDKLAGGNEQFF,TGCGCCAGCAGCCAAGATAAACTAGCGGGAGGAAATGAGCAGTTCTTC
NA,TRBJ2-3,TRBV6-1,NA,CASSFRDVDTQYF,TGTGCCAGCAGTTTCCGGGACGTAGATACGCAGTATTTT
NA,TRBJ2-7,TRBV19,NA,CASSIAQGGSYEQYF,TGTGCCAGTAGTATAGCCCAGGGTGGCTCCTACGAGCAGTACTTC
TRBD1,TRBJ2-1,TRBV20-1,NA,CSVQGDWEQFF,TGCAGTGTCCAGGGGGATTGGGAGCAGTTCTTC
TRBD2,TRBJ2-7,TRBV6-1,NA,CASSEGAGEGRDEQYF,TGTGCCAGCAGTGAAGGCGCGGGAGAGGGCAGGGACGAGCAGTACTTC
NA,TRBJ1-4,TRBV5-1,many,CASSLVLRQGGEKLFF,TGCGCCAGCAGCTTGGTACTACGGCAGGGAGGTGAAAAACTGTTTTTT
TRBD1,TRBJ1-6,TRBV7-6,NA,CASSLAPGQRNSPLHF,TGTGCCAGCAGCTTAGCCCCGGGACAGCGGAATTCACCCCTCCACTTT
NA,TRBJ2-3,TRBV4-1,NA,CASSQGPGSTDTQYF,TGCGCCAGCAGCCAAGGACCCGGGAGCACAGATACGCAGTATTTT
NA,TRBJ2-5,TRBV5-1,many,CASSLRQETQYF,TGCGCCAGCAGCCTCCGCCAAGAGACCCAGTACTTC